This T cell receptor beta chain stems from a study of T cell clones after liver transplantation. Study context: Post-transplant blood was tracked for graft-donor-reactive T cell clones identified in a pre-transplant mixed lymphocyte reaction. Study results and caveats: Conclusions were preliminary, with small, heterogeneous patient groups. Migration into the graft, not deletion, may explain lost graft donor-reactive T cells.

In regard to this clone: Its antigen is undetermined.

Clones were read by immunoSEQ multiplex PCR, and TCRdb kept only the in-frame ones, dropping some. The data show some 80,000 clones, with approximately 81% seen just once and 2% to 2.5% held by the top ten. The CDR3 contains 13 residues. Trimming removed 5 bases at V and 7 bases at J, with 11 bases between. Germline V gene data show CDR1 as SEHNR and CDR2 as FQNEAQ (reference sequence). Sequences were derived from CD4+ T cells from blood, sampled 48 months after liver transplant. The chain combines TRBV7-9 with TRBJ2-2; tentatively, D is TRBD1 (6 bases). The origin of this receptor is a human patient who received a liver transplant. These T cells may partly come from the graft donor. The CDR3 loop is CASSQQGRGELFF. The CDR3 DNA sequence: TGTGCCAGCAGCCAACAGGGTCGCGGGGAGCTGTTTTTT.